This TCR beta chain was captured by sequencing in a study of T-cell reconstitution after alpha-beta-depleted transplantation in children. TCRbeta library construction was performed incorporating unique molecular identifiers. TCRdb re-derived calls from the PCR reads in MiXCR, one entry per CDR3 protein. The sample contains around 600,000 distinct CDR3 sequences, 8% to 11% of which appear only once. Trimming at V came to 1 base and at J to 2 bases, leaving 3 bases not matched to a gene. Looked up from germline, CDR1 is SEHNR and CDR2 is FQNEAQ (reference sequence). There are 16 residues in the CDR3. V and J are TRBV7-9 and TRBJ2-1; 9 bases map to TRBD2. The specimen comprised PBMCs from the stem cell graft donor, sampled from the stem cell graft. This sequence originates from a human donor who donated a stem cell graft to a child with acute myeloid leukemia. CDR3 DNA sequence: TGTGCCAGCAGCTTAGGCGGGAGGGGACCCTACAATGAGCAGTTCTTC. Translation: CASSLGGRGPYNEQFF.